The 29 T cell receptor beta chains below all came from one sample that was sequenced in a study of PD-L1 blockade in urothelial cancer. Using immunoSEQ multiplex PCR, the repertoire was profiled, and TCRdb retains in-frame clones only, with some absent. The sample has 50,000 or so clones; 86% are singletons. Noted time point: peripheral blood 6 weeks after treatment start. Here the sequenced sample was PBMCs, taken around atezolizumab (anti-PD-L1) treatment. The receptor set was obtained from a man between 60 and 70 years old with urothelial cancer.

This chain connects TRBV2 to TRBJ1-1, with 11 bases aligning to TRBD1. Germline V gene sequence: CDR1 SNHLY, CDR2 FYNNEI. The CDR3 runs 14 residues. Unmatched junction bases numbered 3, after V lost 6 bases and J lost 3 bases. This CDR3 reads CASSRDRGDTEAFF. The CDR3 nucleotides read TGTGCCAGCAGCCGGGACAGGGGGGACACTGAAGCTTTCTTT.

The chain has TRBV5-5 and TRBJ2-7; 9 positions agree with TRBD1. The CDR3 covers 13 residues. CDR1 is SGHKS, CDR2 YYEKEE, per germline (reference sequence). Germline trimming cut 5 bases from V and 6 bases from J; bases unmatched to any gene: 6. This CDR3 reads CASSQTGGSEQYF. The DNA of the CDR3 is TGTGCCAGCAGTCAGACAGGGGGGTCCGAGCAGTACTTC.

A single count supports this clone. This rearrangement joins TRBV5-1 to TRBJ1-3, with TRBD1 matching 11 bases. Per germline, CDR1 SGHRS and CDR2 YFSETQ. The V segment lost 4 bases and the J segment 3 bases; nucleotides outside the gene matches: 6. The CDR3 has 16 residues. This chain's CDR3 is CASSLQGTGGGNTIYF. The DNA of the CDR3 is TGCGCCAGCAGCCTACAGGGGACAGGGGGTGGAAACACCATATATTTT. The full variable domain, completed using reference TRBV5-1 and TRBJ1-3, is KAGVTQTPRYLIKTRGQQVTLSCSPISGHRSVSWYQQTPGQGLQFLFEYFSETQRNKGNFPGRFSGRQFSNSRSEMNVSTLELGDSALYLCASSLQGTGGGNTIYFGEGSWLTVV.

The chain couples TRBV7-3 to TRBJ2-1; 14 nucleotides match TRBD2. CDR3 length: 18 residues. With V trimmed by 1 base and J by 7 bases, 9 bases remained unmatched. Germline V gene lookup returns CDR1 SGHTA and CDR2 FQGTGA. In nucleotides, the CDR3 is TGTGCCAGCAGCTTAATCCCCCTCCGGACTAGCGGGGGGAATGAGCAGTTCTTC. Amino acid sequence: CASSLIPLRTSGGNEQFF.

The chain's CDR3 is CASSPPLKRLAGGGTDTQYF. CDR3 DNA sequence: TGTGCCAGCAGCCCTCCCCTTAAGCGACTAGCGGGGGGAGGCACAGATACGCAGTATTTT. The V gene is TRBV11-3, the J gene TRBJ2-3; the match to TRBD2 covers 13 bases. The J segment lost 1 base and the V segment lost 5 bases, leaving 15 bases of the junction unmatched. CDR3 length: 20 amino acids. CDR1 SGHNT and CDR2 YENEEA come from the germline V gene.

The rearrangement uses TRBV11-3 and TRBJ2-5, with D perhaps matching TRBD1 (5 bases). The CDR3 extends over 17 amino acids. From germline, CDR1 is SGHNT and CDR2 YENEEA. Trimming stripped 4 bases from V and 5 bases from J, with 23 bases between. The CDR3 sequence is CASSYGIGVAGRETQYF. As DNA, the CDR3 is TGTGCCAGCAGCTACGGAATAGGGGTGGCAGGACGGGAGACCCAGTACTTC. Variable domain in full (rest from reference TRBV11-3 and TRBJ2-5): EAGVVQSPRYKIIEKKQPVAFWCNPISGHNTLYWYLQNLGQGPELLIRYENEEAVDDSQLPKDRFSAERLKGVDSTLKIQPAELGDSAVYLCASSYGIGVAGRETQYFGPGTRLLVL.

This clone showed up just a few times. V and J are TRBV30 and TRBJ1-6, with TRBD1 as a possible D gene (6 bases). Germline V gives CDR1 GTSNPN, CDR2 SVGIG (reference sequence). V lost 2 bases to trimming and J lost 10 bases, with 9 bases between them. This CDR3 is built from 12 residues. The CDR3 nucleotides are TGTGCCTGGAGTCCTACAGGGTCACCCCTCCACTTT. It is translated as CAWSPTGSPLHF.

V gene TRBV4-3 combines with J gene TRBJ1-2; 8 bases fit TRBD1. From germline, CDR1 is LGHNA and CDR2 YSLEER. CDR3 size: 14 residues. The V and J ends lost 2 bases and 8 bases, in that order; junction bases with no gene match: 7. Here the CDR3 reads CASSQRTGLRGYTF. The CDR3 DNA reads as TGCGCCAGCAGCCAAAGGACAGGGCTGAGAGGCTACACCTTC.

This chain joins TRBV18 and TRBJ1-3; no clear D gene. The germline CDR1 and CDR2 sequences are KGHSH and LQKENI. V was cut by 3 bases and J by 1 base, with 7 bases left in between. The CDR3 loop spans 14 amino acids. The DNA for the CDR3 is TGTGCCAGCTCACCTGGAGGATCTGGAAACACCATATATTTT. Translation: CASSPGGSGNTIYF. Full variable domain (rest looked up from reference TRBV18 and TRBJ1-3): NAGVMQNPRHLVRRRGQEARLRCSPMKGHSHVYWYRQLPEEGLKFMVYLQKENIIDESGMPKERFSAEFPKEGPSILRIQQVVRGDSAAYFCASSPGGSGNTIYFGEGSWLTVV.

V usage is TRBV5-1 and J usage is TRBJ1-1; no reliable D call. Germline assignment: CDR1 SGHRS and CDR2 YFSETQ. CDR3 length: 16 residues. V gave up 2 bases and J gave up 1 base, with 15 bases separating them. The CDR3 is CASSFQRGRRNTEAFF. As DNA, the CDR3 is TGCGCCAGCAGCTTTCAGCGGGGTCGTAGGAACACTGAAGCTTTCTTT.

The chain employs TRBV18 and TRBJ2-3; 10 bases align to TRBD1. V lost 4 bases to trimming and J lost 5 bases; unmatched junction nucleotides: 12. Germline values: CDR1 KGHSH, CDR2 LQKENI. This CDR3 comprises 17 residues. The chain's CDR3 is CASSLSGDRGAVDTQYF. As DNA, the CDR3 is TGTGCCAGCTCACTGTCAGGGGACAGGGGCGCAGTAGATACGCAGTATTTT.

The genes are TRBV30 and TRBJ1-5; tentatively, D is TRBD1 (5 bases). There are 13 residues in the CDR3. CDR1 and CDR2 (germline): GTSNPN, SVGIG (reference sequence). V lost 2 bases and J lost 5, with 10 bases in between. The CDR3 is CAWSLGGDQPQHF. The CDR3 region has the DNA TGTGCCTGGAGTCTGGGGGGGGATCAGCCCCAGCATTTT.

The V call is TRBV6-5, the J call TRBJ2-1, with 8 bases matching TRBD2. There are 14 residues in the CDR3. The V and J ends lost 5 bases and 10 bases, in that order; junction bases with no gene match: 10. Per germline, CDR1 MNHEY and CDR2 SVGAGI. The CDR3, as DNA: TGTGCCAGCAGTGATACCGGGACTAGAAGGGAGCAGTTCTTC. It encodes CASSDTGTRREQFF.

J is TRBJ2-2 and V is TRBV4-3; a possible D gene is TRBD2 (5 bases). Trimming cost V 4 bases and J 5 bases, with 11 bases left between them. CDR1 is LGHNA and CDR2 is YSLEER in the germline V gene. This CDR3 is 14 amino acids long. DNA of the CDR3: TGCGCCAGCAGCCTGGGAGCACGTACCGGGGAGCTGTTTTTT. Its translation: CASSLGARTGELFF.

The CDR3 nucleotides are TGTGCCAGCAGTTTGCGGGAGATCTATGGCTACACCTTC. This codes for CASSLREIYGYTF. The genes are TRBV28 and TRBJ1-2, with D uncertain. CDR1 is MDHEN and CDR2 is SYDVKM in the germline V gene. The CDR3 runs 13 residues. Trimming pared 3 bases from V and 4 bases from J, leaving 9 bases between.

V gene TRBV28 combines with J gene TRBJ2-7; 10 bases match TRBD1. Trimming at V came to 2 bases and at J to 6 bases, leaving 7 bases not matched to a gene. The CDR3 covers 15 residues. Germline V CDR1 and CDR2: MDHEN, SYDVKM. In nucleotides, the CDR3 is TGTGCCAGCAGTTTAGGGGGACAGGGGAACGCCGAGCAGTACTTC. Translating it yields CASSLGGQGNAEQYF.

The CDR3 is CASRLSGGNTYEQYF. CDR3 DNA: TGTGCCAGCAGACTCAGCGGGGGCAACACCTACGAGCAGTACTTC. The rearrangement links TRBV7-3 to TRBJ2-7, with TRBD2 matching over 8 bases. V lost 6 bases and J lost 2; bases outside the gene matches: 9. The germline CDR1 and CDR2 sequences are SGHTA and FQGTGA. The CDR3 extends over 15 amino acids.

Regarding this clone: A much larger clone sits a single nucleotide away, making a read error possible. The V gene is TRBV9, the J gene TRBJ2-5, with D possibly matching TRBD1 (5 bases). The DNA end is a closer match to TRBJ2-7, so the J assignment may be wrong. Germline values: CDR1 SGDLS, CDR2 YYNGEE. The CDR3 spans 13 residues. CDR3 sequence: CASSGQGAYEQYF. The DNA for the CDR3 is TGTGCCAGCAGCGGACAAGGGGCCTACGAGCAGTACTTC.

This clone occurred once. This chain links TRBV7-2 with TRBJ2-7; 12 bases map to TRBD2. Trimming took 1 base from V and 3 from J; bases not matched to a gene: 1. CDR3 length equals 15 residues. Germline CDR1 SGHTA, CDR2 FQGNSA. The CDR3, as DNA: TGTGCCAGCAGCTTAGGGACTAGCGGGGTCTACGAGCAGTACTTC. Encoded protein: CASSLGTSGVYEQYF.

The chain couples TRBV7-3 to TRBJ2-5, with 9 positions matching TRBD2. The CDR3 has 19 residues. Germline V CDR1 and CDR2: SGHTA, FQGTGA. V lost 6 bases, J lost 4 bases, and 21 bases stayed unmatched. CDR3 bases: TGTGCCAGCAGAGTCTTCTGCGGGGGGGGCCCGCTTGCAGTAGAGACCCAGTACTTC. Amino acid sequence: CASRVFCGGGPLAVETQYF.

V is TRBV29-1 and J is TRBJ2-3; TRBD1 matches 8 bases. CDR3 length: 14 residues. J lost 2 bases, V lost 5 bases, and 6 bases had no gene match. Germline V gene sequence: CDR1 SQVTM, CDR2 ANQGSEA. The CDR3 sequence is CSVRDRGFTDTQYF. In DNA, the CDR3 is TGCAGCGTTCGAGACAGGGGTTTCACAGATACGCAGTATTTT.

This sequence joins TRBV27 and TRBJ1-1; D unresolved. The CDR3 sequence is 12 residues long. Trimming took 6 bases from V and 10 from J, leaving 15 bases between them. CDR1 is MNHEY, CDR2 SMNVEV, per germline (reference sequence). CDR3 residues: CASSLNRVAAFF. Here the CDR3 DNA reads TGTGCCAGCAGCCTAAACCGGGTTGCAGCTTTCTTT.

V is TRBV5-8 and J is TRBJ1-2, with 9 bases lining up with TRBD1. Trimming took 4 bases from V and 7 from J; bases not matched to a gene: 11. From germline, CDR1 is SGHTS and CDR2 YDEGEE. The CDR3 consists of 15 residues. CDR3: CASSRVTGGASGYTF. The CDR3 nucleotides are TGTGCCAGCAGCCGAGTTACAGGGGGCGCATCTGGCTACACCTTC.

For this clone: Other DNA sequences in this specimen translate into the identical CDR3. This chain connects TRBV27 to TRBJ1-4; possible D gene TRBD1, 6 bases. CDR3 length: 15 amino acids. Trimming took 2 bases from V and 7 from J, leaving 14 bases between them. From germline, CDR1 is MNHEY and CDR2 SMNVEV (reference sequence). The CDR3 bases are TGTGCCAGCAGTTTACGACCAGGGGTCGGTGAAAAACTGTTTTTT. It translates to CASSLRPGVGEKLFF.

The chain is built from TRBV30 and TRBJ1-3; weak D call: TRBD1 (6 bases). Germline V lookup: CDR1 GTSNPN, CDR2 SVGIG (reference sequence). This CDR3 region has 15 residues. The V gene lost 5 bases and the J gene lost 0 bases, with 14 bases spanning the gap. CDR3 in DNA: TGTGCCTGGGCCCCGGGACACAGCTCTGGAAACACCATATATTTT. It codes for CAWAPGHSSGNTIYF.

The chain is built from TRBV6-6 and TRBJ1-3; a weak D match, TRBD1 (5 bases). V was pared by 4 bases and J by 5 bases, with 12 bases between. The V gene's germline CDR1 is MNHNY and CDR2 SVGAGI (reference sequence). This CDR3 has 14 amino acids. CDR3 coding DNA: TGTGCCAGCAGTTCCGGACAAAGTCGAAACACCATATATTTT. Translating gives CASSSGQSRNTIYF.

This chain links TRBV12-5 with TRBJ1-4; 9 bases are a match to TRBD1. Germline values: CDR1 LGHNT, CDR2 FRNRAP. The ends lost 1 base at V and 8 bases at J; junction bases unmatched: 5. CDR3 length: 15 amino acids. CDR3 protein: CASGLGDREGEKLFF. For the CDR3, the DNA is TGTGCTAGTGGTTTGGGGGACAGGGAAGGGGAAAAACTGTTTTTT.

The gene calls are TRBV29-1 and TRBJ2-5; D is unclear. Germline CDR1 reads SQVTM; CDR2 reads ANQGSEA. This CDR3 spans 11 amino acids. V lost 3 bases to trimming and J lost 5 bases, with 7 bases between them. CDR3: CSVDSTETQYF. The CDR3 DNA sequence: TGCAGCGTTGACAGTACCGAGACCCAGTACTTC.

This clone is a singleton in its sample. The chain recombines TRBV27 with TRBJ2-3; 7 nucleotides match TRBD2. From germline, CDR1 is MNHEY and CDR2 SMNVEV (reference sequence). The V segment lost 6 bases and the J segment 2 bases; nucleotides outside the gene matches: 11. The CDR3 contains 16 residues. CDR3 protein: CASSYLGAGVTDTQYF. DNA of the CDR3: TGTGCCAGCAGCTACCTAGGGGCGGGGGTCACAGATACGCAGTATTTT.